Sequencing of this T cell receptor (beta chain) was carried out in a study of Tregs in tolerant kidney transplant recipients. Germline V gene lookup returns CDR1 LGHNT and CDR2 FRNRAP. The CDR3 runs 13 residues. Deletions cut 2 bases from V and 7 bases from J, with 11 bases between. Some clones are missing from TCRdb's copy, which holds only in-frame ones; the method was immunoSEQ multiplex PCR. Of about 240,000 clones listed, 80% to 85% are singletons. Input material: CD4+ T cells from blood. The V gene is TRBV12-5, the J gene TRBJ1-1; D gene uncertain. The clonotype comes from a human donor in good health. In DNA, the CDR3 is TGTGCTAGTGGTTTGCAAACTTCCGGTGAAGCTTTCTTT. Amino acid sequence: CASGLQTSGEAFF.